What follows is one T cell receptor (beta chain) and its context. The target antigen is unknown. Arm-PCR of CDR3 regions with iRepertoire HTBI primers generated TCR beta libraries. MiXCR was run by TCRdb on the multiplex PCR reads, yielding one entry per CDR3 protein. The sample lists about 500,000 distinct CDR3 sequences; around 15% were seen once. This sample is drawn from a study of regulatory T cells in long-lasting Graves disease. In the study overall: Duration of antithyroid drug therapy among newly diagnosed Graves' patients was under 3 months. Study results and caveats: Lower TCR diversity characterized persistent Graves' patients relative to newly diagnosed patients.

The time point here: newly diagnosed GD, antithyroid drugs for less than 3 months. The TCR library was made from RNA extracted from PBMCs. Guidelines of the American Thyroid Association were used to diagnose Graves' disease. Germline V lookup: CDR1 MGHRA, CDR2 YSYEKL. V gave up 0 bases and J gave up 8 bases; unmatched junction bases: 4. CDR3 length equals 15 residues. The same sample was also studied in work on T cells in Graves' hyperthyroidism and ophthalmopathy. Turning to that study: In blood, most of the thyroid clonotypes expanded above 0.001 were also present.

The specimen comprised peripheral blood mononuclear cells (PBMCs), sampled at new diagnosis, from a patient treated with antithyroid drugs. The chain combines TRBV4-1 with TRBJ2-1, with TRBD2 identical over 10 bases. The receptor's source is a man in his forties with Graves disease. CDR3 sequence reads: CASSQDASGSDEQFF. The CDR3 DNA is TGCGCCAGCAGCCAAGATGCTAGCGGGAGCGATGAGCAGTTCTTC.